The present T cell receptor beta chain was sequenced within a study of prognosis after radiotherapy for stage I lung cancer. Across the whole study: Among the enrolled patients, fourteen had newly diagnosed primary stage I lung tumors, while several had oligometastatic NSCLC following surgical resection of the primary tumor.

This clonotype has a handful of counts. TCR beta CDR3 was amplified from genomic DNA by two-round multiplex PCR. Primers were specific to each TRBV and TRBJ gene in first-round PCR. TCRdb re-called the multiplex PCR reads with MiXCR, one entry per CDR3 protein. The table has some 60,000 distinct CDR3 sequences, about 26% seen once. The germline V gene has CDR1 SGDLS and CDR2 YYNGEE. CDR3 length: 14 amino acids. V was pared by 4 bases and J by 3 bases, with 11 bases between. The source of this sequence is a donor over 45 with non-small cell lung cancer. The V call is TRBV9, the J call TRBJ1-5; TRBD1 is a possible D gene (6 bases). The sample consisted of PBMCs, taken before or after stereotactic body radiation therapy (not recorded which). This chain's CDR3 is CASSQGQHNQPQHF. The CDR3 DNA is TGTGCCAGCAGCCAAGGACAGCACAATCAGCCCCAGCATTTT.